This T cell receptor beta chain was captured by sequencing in a study of blood T cell repertoires in COVID-19. Looking at the study overall: The samples span acute and convalescent COVID-19 from the United States, Italy and Spain. Nucleic acid was either cDNA or gDNA, and it came from T cells, B-cell-depleted T cells, or PBMCs.

Per the germline V gene, CDR1 is LGHNT and CDR2 is FRNRAP. The CDR3 length is 11 residues. V lost 3 bases and J 8 bases, leaving 5 bases between the germline ends. Original analysis: How many nucleated cells were present was estimated from reference gene primer amplification. Produced via immunoSEQ multiplex PCR; TCRdb's table is partial and in-frame only. V and J calls and clone size follow that table, whereas D and trimming were derived from the DNA. The sample lists 250,000 to 300,000 clones, approximately 80% occurring once. The clonotype was recovered from a man in his 60s with acute or convalescent COVID-19. The chain uses TRBV12-5 and TRBJ2-1; D call uncertain. The sample comprised peripheral blood. The CDR3 is CASGFLYEQFF. CDR3 DNA sequence: TGTGCTAGTGGTTTCTTATATGAGCAGTTCTTC.